This T cell receptor (beta chain) was observed in a study of T cells in Graves' hyperthyroidism and ophthalmopathy. Study at large: Peripheral blood was drawn at first diagnosis, prior to all treatment.

Amplification of TCR beta CDR3 regions used RNA as the template. The HTBI primer set was used in a first-round RT-PCR of the TCR CDR3. TCRdb recomputed calls from the multiplex PCR reads with MiXCR, one row per CDR3 protein. The sample consists of some 550,000 distinct CDR3 sequences, less than 25% of them appearing once. Newly diagnosed patients aged 18 to 65 had hyperthyroidism of under 2 months' duration. The study excluded patients with uncontrolled infection, other autoimmune disease, pregnancy or lactation. About this clonotype: Antigen: not known.

Germline V CDR1 and CDR2: MDHEN, SYDVKM. V shed 7 bases and J shed 0 bases, with 15 bases lying between them. The CDR3 is 15 residues long. Findings of the study overall: Researchers report that a 13 V-J model separated ophthalmopathy from stable hyperthyroidism.

The receptor was isolated from a man younger than 35 with Graves' hyperthyroidism. The chain uses TRBV28 and TRBJ1-1; D unclear. Material for sequencing was blood. DNA of the CDR3: TGTGCCAGCAACATAGCAAATGAAATGAACACTGAAGCTTTCTTT. Its protein product is CASNIANEMNTEAFF. The full variable domain, with the rest looked up from reference TRBV28 and TRBJ1-1, is DVKVTQSSRYLVKRTGEKVFLECVQDMDHENMFWYRQDPGLGLRLIYFSYDVKMKEKGDIPEGYSVSREKKERFSLILESASTNQTSMYLCASNIANEMNTEAFFGQGTRLTVV.